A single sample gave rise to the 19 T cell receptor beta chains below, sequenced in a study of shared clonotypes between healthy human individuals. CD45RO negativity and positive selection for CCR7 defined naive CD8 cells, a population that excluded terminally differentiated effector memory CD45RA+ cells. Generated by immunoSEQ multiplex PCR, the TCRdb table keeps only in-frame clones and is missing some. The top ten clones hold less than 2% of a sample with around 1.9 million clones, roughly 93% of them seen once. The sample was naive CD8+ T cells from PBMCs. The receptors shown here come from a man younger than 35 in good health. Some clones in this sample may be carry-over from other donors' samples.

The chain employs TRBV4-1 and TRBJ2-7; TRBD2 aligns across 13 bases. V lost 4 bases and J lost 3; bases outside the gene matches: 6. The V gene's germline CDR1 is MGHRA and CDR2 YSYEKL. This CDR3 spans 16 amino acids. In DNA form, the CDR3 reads TGCGCCAGCAGCCTTGGGACTAGCGGGACGCTCTACGAGCAGTACTTC. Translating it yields CASSLGTSGTLYEQYF.

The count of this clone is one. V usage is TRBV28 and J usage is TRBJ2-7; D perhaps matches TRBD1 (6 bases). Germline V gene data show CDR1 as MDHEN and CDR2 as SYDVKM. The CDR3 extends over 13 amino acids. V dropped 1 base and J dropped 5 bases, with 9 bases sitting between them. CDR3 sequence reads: CASSLFGGHEQYF. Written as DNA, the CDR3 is TGTGCCAGCAGTTTATTTGGGGGCCACGAGCAGTACTTC.

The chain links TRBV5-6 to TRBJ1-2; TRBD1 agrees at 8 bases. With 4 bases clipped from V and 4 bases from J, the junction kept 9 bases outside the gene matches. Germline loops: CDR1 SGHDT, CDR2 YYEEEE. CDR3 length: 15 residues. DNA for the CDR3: TGTGCCAGCAGCGAACACAGGGGGGGCGGCTATGGCTACACCTTC. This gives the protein CASSEHRGGGYGYTF.

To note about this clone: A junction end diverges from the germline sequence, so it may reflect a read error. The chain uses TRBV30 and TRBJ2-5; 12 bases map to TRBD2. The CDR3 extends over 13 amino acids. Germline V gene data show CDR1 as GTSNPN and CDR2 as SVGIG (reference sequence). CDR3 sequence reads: CGVTSGSSETQYF. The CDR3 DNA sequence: TGCGGGGTGACTAGCGGGAGCTCAGAGACCCAGTACTTC.

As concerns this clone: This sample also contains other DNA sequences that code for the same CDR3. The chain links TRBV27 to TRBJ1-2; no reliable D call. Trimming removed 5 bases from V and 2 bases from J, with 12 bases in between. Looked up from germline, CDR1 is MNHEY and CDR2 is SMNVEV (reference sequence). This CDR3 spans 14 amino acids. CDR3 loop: CASSPAGANYGYTF. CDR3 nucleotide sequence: TGTGCCAGCAGTCCGGCCGGAGCCAACTATGGCTACACCTTC.

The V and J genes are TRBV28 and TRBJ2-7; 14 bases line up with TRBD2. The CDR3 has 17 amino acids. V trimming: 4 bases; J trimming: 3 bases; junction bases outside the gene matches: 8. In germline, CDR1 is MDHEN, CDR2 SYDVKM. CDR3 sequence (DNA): TGTGCCAGCAGTTCCATAACCGGGACTAGCGGGAGCTACGAGCAGTACTTC. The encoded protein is CASSSITGTSGSYEQYF.

The CDR3 spells CASSSLGAEAKNIQYF. Written as DNA, the CDR3 is TGTGCCAGCAGCTCCCTTGGGGCGGAAGCCAAAAACATTCAGTACTTC. V and J are TRBV9 and TRBJ2-4; perhaps TRBD1 as D (5 bases). This CDR3 contains 16 residues. CDR1 and CDR2 from the germline V gene are SGDLS and YYNGEE. Trimming pared 4 bases from V and 0 bases from J, leaving 14 bases between. Filled out from reference TRBV9 and TRBJ2-4, the complete variable domain reads DSGVTQTPKHLITATGQRVTLRCSPRSGDLSVYWYQQSLDQGLQFLIQYYNGEERAKGNILERFSAQQFPDLHSELNLSSLELGDSALYFCASSSLGAEAKNIQYFGAGTRLSVL.

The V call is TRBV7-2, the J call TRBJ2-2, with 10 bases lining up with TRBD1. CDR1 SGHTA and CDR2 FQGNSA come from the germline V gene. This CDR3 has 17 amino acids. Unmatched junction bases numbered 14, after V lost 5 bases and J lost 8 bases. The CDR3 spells CASSPTVGQGFRGELFF. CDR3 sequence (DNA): TGTGCCAGCAGCCCAACAGTGGGACAGGGGTTTCGAGGGGAGCTGTTTTTT.

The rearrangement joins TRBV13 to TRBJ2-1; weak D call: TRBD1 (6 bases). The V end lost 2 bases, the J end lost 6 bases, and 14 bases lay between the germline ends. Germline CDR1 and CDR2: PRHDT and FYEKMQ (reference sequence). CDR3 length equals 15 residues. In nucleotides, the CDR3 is TGTGCCAGCAGCTTAACACAGGGTACGGTCAATGAGCAGTTCTTC. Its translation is CASSLTQGTVNEQFF.

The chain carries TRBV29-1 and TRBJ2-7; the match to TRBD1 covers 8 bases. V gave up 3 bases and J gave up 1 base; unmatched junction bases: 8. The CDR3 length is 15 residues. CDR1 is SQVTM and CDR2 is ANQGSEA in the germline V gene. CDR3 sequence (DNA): TGCAGCGTTGACCCTGGGACAGGAAAGTCCTACGAGCAGTACTTC. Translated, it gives CSVDPGTGKSYEQYF.

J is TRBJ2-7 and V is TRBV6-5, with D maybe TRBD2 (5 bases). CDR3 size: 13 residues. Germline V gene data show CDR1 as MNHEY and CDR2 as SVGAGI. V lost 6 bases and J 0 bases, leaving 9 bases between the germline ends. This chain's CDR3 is CASSTGFSYEQYF. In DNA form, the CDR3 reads TGTGCCAGCAGCACGGGGTTCTCCTACGAGCAGTACTTC.

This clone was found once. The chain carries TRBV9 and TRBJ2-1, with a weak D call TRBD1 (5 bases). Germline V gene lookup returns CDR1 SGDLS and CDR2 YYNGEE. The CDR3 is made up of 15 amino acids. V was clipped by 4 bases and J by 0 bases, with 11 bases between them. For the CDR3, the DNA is TGTGCCAGCAGCCCCCACAGGACCTCCTACAATGAGCAGTTCTTC. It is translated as CASSPHRTSYNEQFF.

The CDR3 DNA is TGTGCCCAAGCAGGAGACGATTATAAAGCTTTCTTT. Its translation: CAQAGDDYKAFF. J is TRBJ1-1 and V is TRBV2; D unclear. CDR1 and CDR2 (germline): SNHLY, FYNNEI. V was clipped by 11 bases and J by 9 bases, with 19 bases between them. The CDR3 contains 12 residues.

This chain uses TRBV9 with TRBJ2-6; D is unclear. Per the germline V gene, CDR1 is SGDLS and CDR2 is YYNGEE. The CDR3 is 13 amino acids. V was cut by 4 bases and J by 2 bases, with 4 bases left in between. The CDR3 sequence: CASSTAGANVLTF. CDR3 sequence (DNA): TGTGCCAGCAGCACAGCTGGGGCCAACGTCCTGACTTTC.

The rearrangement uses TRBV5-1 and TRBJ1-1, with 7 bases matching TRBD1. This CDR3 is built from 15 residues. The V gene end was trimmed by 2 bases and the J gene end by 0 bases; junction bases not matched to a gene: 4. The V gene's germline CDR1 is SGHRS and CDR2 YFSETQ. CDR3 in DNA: TGCGCCAGCAGCTTCGGGACAGCTATGAACACTGAAGCTTTCTTT. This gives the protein CASSFGTAMNTEAFF.

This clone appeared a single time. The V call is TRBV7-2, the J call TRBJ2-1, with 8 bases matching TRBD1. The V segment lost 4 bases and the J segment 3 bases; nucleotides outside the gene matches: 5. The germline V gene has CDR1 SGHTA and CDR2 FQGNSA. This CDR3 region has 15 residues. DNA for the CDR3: TGTGCCAGCAGCTACGGGACAGGTCACTACAATGAGCAGTTCTTC. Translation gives CASSYGTGHYNEQFF. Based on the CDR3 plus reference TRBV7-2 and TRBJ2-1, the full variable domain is GAGVSQSPSNKVTEKGKDVELRCDPISGHTALYWYRQSLGQGLEFLIYFQGNSAPDKSGLPSDRFSAERTGGSVSTLTIQRTQQEDSAVYLCASSYGTGHYNEQFFGPGTRLTVL.

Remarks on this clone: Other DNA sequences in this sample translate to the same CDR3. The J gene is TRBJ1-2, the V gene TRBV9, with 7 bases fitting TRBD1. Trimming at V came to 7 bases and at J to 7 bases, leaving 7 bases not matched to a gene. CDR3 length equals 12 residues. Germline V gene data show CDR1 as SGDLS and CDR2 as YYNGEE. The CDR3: CASSVGGSGYTF. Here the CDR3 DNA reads TGTGCCAGCTCAGTAGGGGGCTCTGGCTACACCTTC.

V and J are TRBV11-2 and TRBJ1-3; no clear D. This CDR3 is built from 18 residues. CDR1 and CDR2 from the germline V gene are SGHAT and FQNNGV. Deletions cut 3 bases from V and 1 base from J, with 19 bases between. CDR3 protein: CASSFLNRQAGSGNTIYF. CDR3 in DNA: TGTGCCAGCAGCTTTCTTAATCGTCAAGCGGGGTCTGGAAACACCATATATTTT.

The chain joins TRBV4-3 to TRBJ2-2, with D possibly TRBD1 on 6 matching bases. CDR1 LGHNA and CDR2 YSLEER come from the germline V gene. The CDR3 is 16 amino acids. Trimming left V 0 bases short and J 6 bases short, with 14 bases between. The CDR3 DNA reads TGCGCCAGCAGCCAAGATGGTAGGGGGACGGCCGGGGAGCTGTTTTTT. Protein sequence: CASSQDGRGTAGELFF.